This TCR beta chain was captured in a study of blood T cell repertoires in COVID-19. Study information: COVID-19 samples, acute and convalescent, were from the United States, Italy and Spain. Sample material is recorded as cDNA or gDNA derived from T cells, B-cell-depleted T cells, or PBMCs.

This CDR3 has 12 amino acids. Germline CDR1 is MNHEY and CDR2 is SMNVEV (reference sequence). V shed 4 bases, J shed 12 bases, and the junction held 4 bases outside the gene matches. This clone was counted between two and nine times. In the study's own analysis: For nucleated cells, counts were estimated from reference gene primer amplification. Sequencing used immunoSEQ multiplex PCR; TCRdb keeps in-frame clones, though not all of them. V and J calls and clone size are given by that table; D and trimming were obtained from the DNA. Here the sample spans some 42,000 clones, more than 60% being singletons.

The receptor was derived from an older woman with acute or convalescent COVID-19. What was sequenced was peripheral blood. This chain connects TRBV27 to TRBJ2-3; 10 nucleotides align to TRBD2. The CDR3 here is CASSSGLASQYF. CDR3 nucleotides: TGTGCCAGCAGTTCGGGACTAGCGAGCCAGTATTTT.